This T cell receptor (beta chain) was retrieved from a study of vaccination and CD4 T cells after COVID-19. Study information: Cells were stimulated with overlapping spike peptides from SARS-CoV-2, HCoV-NL63, HCoV-OC43 and HCoV-229E.

The CDR3 spans 11 residues. V was cut by 3 bases and J by 4 bases, with 2 bases left in between. Germline-derived CDR1 and CDR2 are KGHDR and SFDVKD. Treatment given: roughly 11-day PBMC culture with coronavirus spike peptide pools or control peptides (ViraFEST assay). According to the study, CD4+ T cells from the unexposed donor were gathered ahead of the COVID-19 pandemic (2011-2018). ViraFEST grew antigen-specific T cells using peptide pools, then sequenced TCRs. IL-2 (about 10 IU/ml) and peptide pools (approximately 10 ug/ml) were added to cultures of 1.5 million to 2 million PBMCs per well. Days 3 and 7 were when half the medium was replaced with fresh IL-2 medium. Concerning this clonotype: Its antigen remains unknown.

Sequence data for DNA of cultured CD4+ T cells were generated by the Oncomine TCR Beta short-read assay. Extraction of genomic DNA was performed on cultured CD4+ T cells. TCRdb reprocessed the PCR reads with MiXCR, giving one entry per CDR3 protein. The sample has thousands of distinct CDR3 sequences, over 25% seen once; the top ten hold about 23%. The sequence was obtained from a human donor in good health. Sequenced: CD4+ T cells from blood, cultured in vitro. V gene TRBV24-1 combines with J gene TRBJ1-2; D unclear. The CDR3 DNA reads as TGTGCCACCAGTGATCCCTATGGCTACACCTTC. Encoded protein: CATSDPYGYTF.